The rows below give T cell receptor beta chains drawn from one sample of a study of shared clonotypes between healthy human individuals. Libraries were prepared by immunoSEQ multiplex PCR; TCRdb keeps only in-frame clonotypes and omits some of them. Of some 1,100,000 clones in the sample, about 84% are singletons; the top ten hold 0.52%. The sequencing input was memory CD4+ T cells from PBMCs. The receptors come from a young man in good health. Some clones in this sample may be carry-over from other donors' samples. The CDR3 runs from the conserved cysteine through the conserved F or W. D genes are given only for firm matches. Size is omitted from some rows. Given values are once, few, many or a class for expanded clones.

V	size	D	J	CDR3	DNA
TRBV29-1	NA	NA	TRBJ1-2	CSAAETNYGYTF	TGCAGCGCTGCAGAGACTAACTATGGCTACACCTTC
TRBV5-1	NA	NA	TRBJ2-2	CASSLGDRRSPGELFF	TGCGCCAGCAGCTTGGGCGACAGACGATCCCCCGGGGAGCTGTTTTTT
TRBV28	NA	NA	TRBJ1-6	CASSLTDSPLHF	TGTGCCAGCAGTTTGACGGATTCACCCCTCCACTTT
TRBV28	many	NA	TRBJ1-5	CASSFRIRPQHF	TGTGCCAGCAGTTTTCGGATTAGGCCCCAGCATTTT
TRBV20-1	once	NA	TRBJ2-7	CSAPLGAEQYF	TGCAGTGCCCCCTTAGGGGCCGAGCAGTACTTC
TRBV18	NA	NA	TRBJ2-7	CASSLGSARGEQYF	TGTGCCAGCTCCCTAGGGAGCGCCCGGGGGGAGCAGTACTTC
TRBV27	NA	TRBD1	TRBJ2-7	CASSFHGTGRSYEQYF	TGTGCCAGCAGTTTTCACGGGACAGGGCGATCCTACGAGCAGTACTTC
TRBV28	NA	TRBD2	TRBJ2-7	CASLKAGRITYEQYF	TGTGCCAGCCTAAAAGCGGGACGAATTACCTACGAGCAGTACTTC
TRBV7-3	NA	NA	TRBJ2-2	CASSPGARETGELFF	TGTGCCAGCAGCCCTGGTGCGAGGGAGACCGGGGAGCTGTTTTTT
TRBV28	NA	NA	TRBJ2-1	CASDRRPGLDTYNEQFF	TGTGCCAGCGACCGAAGACCGGGCCTCGACACCTACAATGAGCAGTTCTTC
TRBV7-2	NA	TRBD2	TRBJ2-1	CASSLVPALAGGPNEQFF	TGTGCCAGCAGCTTAGTACCCGCCCTAGCGGGAGGGCCAAATGAGCAGTTCTTC
TRBV18	once	TRBD1	TRBJ2-7	CASSLRASGTDIDYEQYF	TGTGCCAGCTCGCTCCGCGCCTCCGGGACAGATATAGACTACGAGCAGTACTTC
TRBV10-3	NA	NA	TRBJ1-2	CAISLRVVDGYTF	TGTGCCATCAGCCTCCGGGTAGTAGATGGCTACACCTTC
TRBV19	NA	TRBD1	TRBJ2-7	CASSVDRDRLYEQYF	TGTGCCAGTAGTGTAGACCGGGACAGGCTTTACGAGCAGTACTTC
TRBV28	NA	NA	TRBJ2-6	CASRPTGANVLTF	TGTGCCAGCAGGCCCACTGGGGCCAACGTCCTGACTTTC
TRBV13	NA	NA	TRBJ2-2	CASSLAGTLNTGELFF	TGTGCCAGCAGCTTAGCGGGGACTCTTAACACCGGGGAGCTGTTTTTT
TRBV5-1	NA	NA	TRBJ2-7	CASSLNVRTYEQYF	TGCGCCAGCAGCTTGAACGTCAGGACCTACGAGCAGTACTTC
TRBV6-6	NA	NA	TRBJ2-7	CASRLGPAREQYF	TGTGCCAGCAGGCTAGGACCCGCCCGCGAGCAGTACTTC
TRBV29-1	few	NA	TRBJ2-5	CSVSLSETQYF	TGCAGCGTTTCCCTTTCGGAGACCCAGTACTTC
TRBV18	NA	NA	TRBJ2-5	CASSPTLLETQYF	TGTGCCAGCTCACCAACGCTACTGGAGACCCAGTACTTC
TRBV2	NA	TRBD1	TRBJ2-7	CASRLGQDWRTYEQYF	TGTGCCAGCAGACTAGGACAGGACTGGAGGACCTACGAGCAGTACTTC
TRBV20-1	NA	NA	TRBJ2-1	CSASIGNEQFF	TGCAGTGCTAGTATCGGCAATGAGCAGTTCTTC
TRBV7-9	once	NA	TRBJ1-4	CASSRGWGEKLFF	TGTGCCAGCAGCCGGGGCTGGGGGGAAAAACTGTTTTTT
TRBV6-5	NA	NA	TRBJ2-1	CASSLEDEQFF	TGTGCCAGCAGTTTGGAAGATGAGCAGTTCTTC
TRBV10-1	NA	NA	TRBJ2-7	CASIPTGAYEQYF	TGCGCCAGCATCCCAACGGGGGCGTACGAGCAGTACTTC
TRBV5-1	NA	NA	TRBJ2-2	CASRPQPRRDTGELFF	TGCGCCAGCAGACCTCAACCACGGAGGGACACCGGGGAGCTGTTTTTT
TRBV10-3	NA	NA	TRBJ1-3	CAISESGDRRIF	TGTGCCATCAGTGAGTCGGGAGACCGACGGATTTTT
TRBV5-1	NA	NA	TRBJ2-7	CASSLGVGGAVYEQYF	TGCGCCAGCAGCTTGGGCGTGGGGGGCGCGGTTTACGAGCAGTACTTC
TRBV7-8	NA	NA	TRBJ2-5	CASSPVRSRRGETQYF	TGTGCCAGCAGCCCGGTCCGGTCGCGCCGCGGGGAGACCCAGTACTTC
TRBV19	many	NA	TRBJ2-7	CASSMTGRLDEQYF	TGTGCCAGTAGTATGACAGGGAGGTTGGACGAGCAGTACTTC